The present T cell receptor (beta chain) was sequenced within a study of T cells after yellow fever vaccination. Overall study results and limits: Booster samples showed a return of most primary-vaccination clones (under 97% CD4, 88% CD8). Abundant clonotypes (contaminants from the bulk population) could be present in FACS-sorted repertoires. Clonotypes found in both CD4 and CD8 compartments made up a small share.

UMIs were added to TCR cDNA along with a universal primer site when it was made by 5'RACE template switching. TCRdb re-analysed the 5' RACE reads in MiXCR, keeping a single row per CDR3 protein. The sample has around 310,000 distinct CDR3 sequences, 3.5% to 4.5% seen once. This clonotype has ten or more counts. Its antigen remains unknown. The V end was cut by 4 bases, the J end by 3 bases, with 9 bases between. The CDR3 spans 13 residues. Looked up from germline, CDR1 is MGHRA and CDR2 is YSYEKL. This chain joins TRBV4-1 and TRBJ1-2; D gene ambiguous. The material sequenced was PBMCs, taken 5 days after the yellow fever booster vaccination. The receptor's source is a man aged 18 to 35 who received the YFV17D yellow fever vaccine. The DNA for the CDR3 is TGCGCCAGCAGCCTCCGGGCTGACTATGGCTACACCTTC. It yields the protein CASSLRADYGYTF.